Given below is one TCR beta chain in context. This entry is derived from a study of blood T cell repertoires in COVID-19. Across the study: There were acute and convalescent COVID-19 samples, and they came from the United States, Italy and Spain. T cells, B-cell-depleted T cells, or PBMCs provided the cDNA or gDNA that served as material.

The data were produced by immunoSEQ multiplex PCR, yet TCRdb's version contains in-frame clones alone and is incomplete. The sample has about 54,000 clones; roughly 87% are singletons. The TCR was taken from a woman aged 60-75 years with acute or convalescent COVID-19. The sample comprised peripheral blood.

The CDR3 region is CASSQWDRGDGYTF. The DNA of the CDR3 is TGTGCCAGCAGCCAGTGGGACAGGGGCGATGGCTACACCTTC. The V gene is TRBV5-4, the J gene TRBJ1-2, with 10 bases lining up with TRBD1. V dropped 4 bases and J dropped 6; count of bases not matched to a gene: 6. Germline CDR1 is SGHNT and CDR2 is YYREEE (reference sequence). This CDR3 spans 14 amino acids. Drawing the rest from reference TRBV5-4 and TRBJ1-2, the complete variable domain is ETGVTQSPTHLIKTRGQQVTLRCSSQSGHNTVSWYQQALGQGPQFIFQYYREEENGRGNFPPRFSGLQFPNYSSELNVNALELDDSALYLCASSQWDRGDGYTFGSGTRLTVV.